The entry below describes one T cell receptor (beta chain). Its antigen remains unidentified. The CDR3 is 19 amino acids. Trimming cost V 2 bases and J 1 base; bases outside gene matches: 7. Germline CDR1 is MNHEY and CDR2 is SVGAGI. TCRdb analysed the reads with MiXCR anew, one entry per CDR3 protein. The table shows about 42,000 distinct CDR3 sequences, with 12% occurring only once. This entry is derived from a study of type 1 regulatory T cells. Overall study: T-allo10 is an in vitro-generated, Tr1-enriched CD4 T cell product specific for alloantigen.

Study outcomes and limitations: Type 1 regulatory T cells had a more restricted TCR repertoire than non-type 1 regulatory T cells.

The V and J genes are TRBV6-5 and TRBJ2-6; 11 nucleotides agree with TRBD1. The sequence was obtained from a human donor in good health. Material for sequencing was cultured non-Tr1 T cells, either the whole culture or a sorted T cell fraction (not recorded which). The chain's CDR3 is CASSYAAGTGGSGANVLTF. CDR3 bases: TGTGCCAGCAGTTACGCCGCAGGGACAGGGGGTTCTGGGGCCAACGTCCTGACTTTC.